These 17 T cell receptor beta chains share one sample of origin, sequenced in a study of cytomegalovirus exposure and HLA in healthy donors. In the PCR, 60 Vbeta and 13 Jbeta primers were used. This table comes from immunoSEQ multiplex PCR, and its TCRdb copy is limited to in-frame clones, with some not included. Among approximately 190,000 clones, about four fifths were seen once, and the ten largest hold around 2.8%. Sample: PBMCs. The receptor source for this set is a woman in her forties or fifties in good health and CMV-seropositive.

The chain carries TRBV11-2 and TRBJ1-6; 9 bases match TRBD1. The CDR3 spans 14 residues. CDR1 and CDR2 (germline): SGHAT, FQNNGV. The V gene end was trimmed by 4 bases and the J gene end by 8 bases; junction bases not matched to a gene: 3. CDR3 residues: CASSWTGVDSPLHF. CDR3 coding DNA: TGTGCCAGCAGCTGGACAGGGGTCGATTCACCCCTCCACTTT.

The rearrangement links TRBV5-4 to TRBJ2-5, with 9 bases fitting TRBD1. The CDR3 extends over 15 amino acids. V dropped 1 base and J dropped 5; count of bases not matched to a gene: 6. The germline CDR1 and CDR2 sequences are SGHNT and YYREEE (reference sequence). CDR3 loop: CASSLPGQGEETQYF. CDR3 DNA: TGTGCCAGCAGCTTGCCGGGACAGGGAGAGGAGACCCAGTACTTC.

The rearrangement links TRBV2 to TRBJ2-4; TRBD1 is a possible D gene (6 bases). V gave up 8 bases and J gave up 4 bases, with 9 bases separating them. CDR1 SNHLY and CDR2 FYNNEI come from the germline V gene. The CDR3 has 12 residues. The CDR3 region is CASQDRKNIQYF. In DNA, the CDR3 is TGTGCCAGCCAGGACAGAAAAAACATTCAGTACTTC.

V gene TRBV7-6 combines with J gene TRBJ2-7; TRBD1 aligns across 9 bases. The ends lost 5 bases at V and 2 bases at J; junction bases unmatched: 4. The CDR3 totals 14 residues. Looked up from germline, CDR1 is SGHVS and CDR2 is FNYEAQ. DNA for the CDR3: TGTGCCAGCAGCCAGGGGACAGGGACCTACGAGCAGTACTTC. It codes for CASSQGTGTYEQYF.

The J gene is TRBJ2-1, the V gene TRBV4-1, with a possible D match to TRBD2 (7 bases). V lost 3 bases and J lost 4, with 13 bases in between. Germline-derived CDR1 and CDR2 are MGHRA and YSYEKL. The CDR3 contains 15 residues. The CDR3 nucleotides are TGCGCCAGCAGCCAGAGGGGGGGGGCTTACAATGAGCAGTTCTTC. It encodes CASSQRGGAYNEQFF.

This chain joins TRBV9 and TRBJ1-5, with TRBD1 as a possible D gene (5 bases). Trimming took 0 bases from V and 2 from J, leaving 18 bases between them. The CDR3 has 18 residues. CDR1 is SGDLS, CDR2 YYNGEE, per germline. The CDR3 DNA is TGTGCCAGCAGCGTAGGAAAGATGGGGGAGGGTCGCAATCAGCCCCAGCATTTT. Its protein product is CASSVGKMGEGRNQPQHF.

The J gene is TRBJ2-1, the V gene TRBV6-5, with 8 nucleotides matching TRBD1. CDR1 and CDR2 from the germline V gene are MNHEY and SVGAGI. The CDR3 is made up of 13 amino acids. V gave up 11 bases and J gave up 6 bases; unmatched junction bases: 9. CDR3 protein: CALRDRYINEQFF. CDR3 bases: TGTGCCCTTCGGGACAGGTATATCAATGAGCAGTTCTTC.

The CDR3, as DNA: TGTGCCAGCAGGCAACAAGGGGACAAAAACATTCAGTACTTC. Protein: CASRQQGDKNIQYF. J is TRBJ2-4 and V is TRBV6-5; D is possibly TRBD1 (5 bases). This CDR3 is built from 14 residues. Per germline, CDR1 MNHEY and CDR2 SVGAGI. Trimming took off 6 bases at V and 3 bases at J, with 12 bases between the two ends.

Only one count was recorded for this clone. V gene TRBV6-5 combines with J gene TRBJ2-5; D perhaps matches TRBD1 (5 bases). From germline, CDR1 is MNHEY and CDR2 SVGAGI. The CDR3 contains 13 residues. The germline V and J ends were trimmed by 5 bases and 5 bases, with 12 bases remaining between them. CDR3 protein: CASSEGARETQYF. The CDR3 DNA is TGTGCCAGCAGTGAAGGGGCGAGGGAGACCCAGTACTTC.

The chain has TRBV6-1 and TRBJ1-2; 7 bases are a match to TRBD1. Looked up from germline, CDR1 is MNHNS and CDR2 is SASEGT. Trimming took 4 bases from V and 4 from J; bases not matched to a gene: 12. The CDR3 is 16 residues long. CDR3 loop: CASSAGADRRAYGYTF. CDR3 coding DNA: TGTGCCAGCAGTGCAGGAGCGGACAGGCGCGCCTATGGCTACACCTTC.

The rearrangement links TRBV6-5 to TRBJ1-1; 7 bases align to TRBD1. Germline CDR1 is MNHEY and CDR2 is SVGAGI. J gave up 4 bases and V 8 bases, and 10 bases lay outside the gene matches. This CDR3 is 14 amino acids long. CDR3 DNA sequence: TGTGCCAGCCAGACAGGGTTTCGGGCCACTGAAGCTTTCTTT. This encodes CASQTGFRATEAFF.

The chain joins TRBV2 to TRBJ1-1; D not certain. The CDR3 is 16 residues long. From germline, CDR1 is SNHLY and CDR2 FYNNEI. V was clipped by 5 bases and J by 1 base, with 17 bases between them. CDR3 in DNA: TGTGCCAGCAGTCCCCTCGCCCGGGGTCGGAACACTGAAGCTTTCTTT. It specifies CASSPLARGRNTEAFF.

The chain carries TRBV5-1 and TRBJ2-5, with 10 bases lining up with TRBD2. This CDR3 is built from 18 residues. Germline-derived CDR1 and CDR2 are SGHRS and YFSETQ. V lost 4 bases to trimming and J lost 2 bases; unmatched junction nucleotides: 14. CDR3 nucleotides: TGCGCCAGCAGCCCGGGGCCTATGGGACTAGCGCTTCAAGAGACCCAGTACTTC. Encoded protein: CASSPGPMGLALQETQYF. Drawing the rest from reference TRBV5-1 and TRBJ2-5, the complete variable domain is KAGVTQTPRYLIKTRGQQVTLSCSPISGHRSVSWYQQTPGQGLQFLFEYFSETQRNKGNFPGRFSGRQFSNSRSEMNVSTLELGDSALYLCASSPGPMGLALQETQYFGPGTRLLVL.

The chain employs TRBV15 and TRBJ2-7; 9 bases match TRBD2. The length of the CDR3 is 17 residues. CDR1 LNHNV and CDR2 YYDKDF come from the germline V gene (reference sequence). The ends lost 0 bases at V and 2 bases at J; junction bases unmatched: 8. CDR3 in amino acids: CATSRDRRASGTYEQYF. The CDR3 nucleotides are TGTGCCACCAGCAGAGATCGGAGGGCTAGCGGGACCTACGAGCAGTACTTC.

The chain joins TRBV15 to TRBJ1-1, with TRBD1 identical over 7 bases. The CDR3 has 14 amino acids. From germline, CDR1 is LNHNV and CDR2 YYDKDF (reference sequence). Unmatched junction bases numbered 6, after V lost 1 base and J lost 7 bases. CDR3 sequence (DNA): TGTGCCACCAGCAGAGGGGACAGACCATGTGAAGCTTTCTTT. Its translation: CATSRGDRPCEAFF.

On this clone: A single base is all that separates this from a far larger clone, so a read error is likely. This chain joins TRBV6-4 and TRBJ2-3; D is uncertain. CDR3 length: 14 amino acids. Germline CDR1 and CDR2: MRHNA and SNTAGT. With 6 bases removed from V and 4 bases from J, the gap between germline ends came to 14 bases. CDR3: CASSPTRLADTQYF. Here the CDR3 DNA reads TGTGCCAGCAGCCCGACACGGCTGGCAGATACGCAGTATTTT.

Remarks on this clone: The germline gene is not matched at one end of the junction; a read error may be the cause. This chain joins TRBV7-9 and TRBJ1-1, with D unclear. The germline CDR1 and CDR2 sequences are SEHNR and FQNEAQ (reference sequence). The CDR3 has 11 residues. In DNA form, the CDR3 reads TGTTCCAGCAGCCCCTTCGCTGAAGCTTTCTTT. This sequence encodes CSSSPFAEAFF.